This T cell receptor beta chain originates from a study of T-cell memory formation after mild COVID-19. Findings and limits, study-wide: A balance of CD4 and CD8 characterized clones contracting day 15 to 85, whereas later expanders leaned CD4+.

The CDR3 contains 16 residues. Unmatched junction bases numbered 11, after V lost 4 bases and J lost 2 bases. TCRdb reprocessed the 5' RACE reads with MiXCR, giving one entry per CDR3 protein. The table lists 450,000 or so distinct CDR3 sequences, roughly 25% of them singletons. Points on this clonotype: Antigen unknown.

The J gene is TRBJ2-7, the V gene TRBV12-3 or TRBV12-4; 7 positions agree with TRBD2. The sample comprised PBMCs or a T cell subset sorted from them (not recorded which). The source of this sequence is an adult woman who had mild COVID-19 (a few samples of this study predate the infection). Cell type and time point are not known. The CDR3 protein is CASSSGIAGRPYEQYF. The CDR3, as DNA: TGTGCCAGCAGTTCCGGTATAGCGGGCCGACCCTACGAGCAGTACTTC.